These 3 T cell receptor beta chains were all obtained from the same sample, sequenced in a study of blood T cell repertoires in COVID-19. The repertoire was sequenced with immunoSEQ multiplex PCR; TCRdb's copy has only in-frame clones and lacks some. The table includes about 81,000 clones, more than 75% detected once. Sequencing was done on a sample of peripheral blood. The receptors originated from a human donor in a cohort sampled during active COVID-19.

This chain joins TRBV5-1 and TRBJ1-2; D is ambiguous. The CDR3 is 13 amino acids. Germline V gives CDR1 SGHRS, CDR2 YFSETQ. Trimming took off 0 bases at V and 4 bases at J, with 7 bases between the two ends. CDR3 region: CASSLAESYGYTF. The CDR3 nucleotides read TGCGCCAGCAGCTTGGCGGAGTCCTATGGCTACACCTTC. The entire variable domain, with the rest obtained from reference TRBV5-1 and TRBJ1-2, is as follows: KAGVTQTPRYLIKTRGQQVTLSCSPISGHRSVSWYQQTPGQGLQFLFEYFSETQRNKGNFPGRFSGRQFSNSRSEMNVSTLELGDSALYLCASSLAESYGYTFGSGTRLTVV.

The chain couples TRBV5-1 to TRBJ2-7; 9 bases map to TRBD1. Germline CDR1 is SGHRS and CDR2 is YFSETQ. With 4 bases clipped from V and 2 bases from J, the junction kept 7 bases outside the gene matches. There are 15 residues in the CDR3. Here the CDR3 reads CASSGGTGRTYEQYF. CDR3 DNA: TGCGCCAGCAGCGGAGGGACAGGGAGAACCTACGAGCAGTACTTC.

This rearrangement joins TRBV5-4 to TRBJ2-5, with TRBD2 as a possible D gene (5 bases). Germline V gene lookup returns CDR1 SGHNT and CDR2 YYREEE (reference sequence). The CDR3 is 15 residues long. Trimming took off 3 bases at V and 0 bases at J, with 12 bases between the two ends. The CDR3 loop is CASSSEVPYQETQYF. CDR3 coding DNA: TGTGCCAGCAGCTCGGAGGTCCCGTACCAAGAGACCCAGTACTTC.